The text below deals with one T cell receptor (beta chain). Profiling relied on immunoSEQ multiplex PCR, and the TCRdb table lists in-frame clones only, not all of them. This sample has tens of thousands of clones; 89% occur once, and the top ten carry approximately 10%. The sample belongs to a study of OX40 agonist ivuxolimab in advanced cancers. Unmatched junction bases numbered 8, after V lost 5 bases and J lost 0 bases. Per germline, CDR1 SGHNT and CDR2 YYREEE (reference sequence). This CDR3 region has 17 residues. The chain links TRBV5-4 to TRBJ2-3; 11 positions match TRBD2. Sequencing used CD4+ or CD8+ T cells sorted from blood, obtained in a trial of the OX40 agonist ivuxolimab. This TCR came from an adult with an advanced solid tumor such as melanoma, head and neck, liver or kidney cancer. In DNA form, the CDR3 reads TGTGCCAGCAGTCCCGGGACTAGCGGAATTAGCACAGATACGCAGTATTTT. The encoded protein is CASSPGTSGISTDTQYF.